The present T cell receptor (beta chain) was sequenced within a study of OX40 agonist ivuxolimab in advanced cancers. Clones were read by immunoSEQ multiplex PCR, and TCRdb kept only the in-frame ones, dropping some. The sample yields 40,000 or so clones, 80% to 90% seen once. The V end was cut by 2 bases, the J end by 9 bases, with 14 bases between. Germline CDR1 and CDR2: SEHNR and FQNEAQ (reference sequence). The CDR3 is 14 amino acids. This TCR was sampled from an adult with an advanced solid tumor such as melanoma, head and neck, liver or kidney cancer. This chain links TRBV7-9 with TRBJ2-4; TRBD2 is a possible D gene (5 bases). Sequenced here: CD4+ or CD8+ T cells sorted from blood, sampled in a trial of the OX40 agonist ivuxolimab. CDR3 in amino acids: CASSLFSPGSIQYF. The CDR3 nucleotides are TGTGCCAGCAGCTTATTTAGCCCGGGATCCATTCAGTACTTC.